This T cell receptor (beta chain) was observed in a study of cytomegalovirus exposure and HLA in healthy donors. Findings of the study overall: The finding came from a later analysis; first-cohort TCR clusters tended to co-occur in the roughly 110 validation repertoires. The dataset shows that most TCR sequences were rare, while some public TCRs occurred in many donors.

The CDR3 runs 14 residues. Trimming cost V 3 bases and J 7 bases, with 12 bases left between them. In germline, CDR1 is MNHEY, CDR2 SMNVEV (reference sequence). About this clone itself: Its specificity is not known.

Repertoires were generated with immunoSEQ multiplex PCR, while TCRdb's copy carries only in-frame clones and drops some. The sample comprises 250,000 to 300,000 clones, about 86% of which are singletons, and 0.9% to 1.1% rests with the top ten. This clonotype was obtained from a young woman in good health and CMV-seronegative. This sequence joins TRBV27 and TRBJ1-4, with D tentatively TRBD1 (6 bases). The specimen was PBMCs. The CDR3 reads CASSFGQWSEKLFF. As DNA, the CDR3 is TGTGCCAGCAGTTTCGGACAGTGGAGTGAAAAACTGTTTTTT.